This T cell receptor (beta chain) came from a study of siplizumab effects on memory and regulatory T cells (dated by TCRdb to the late 2010s). The study in broad terms: The effect of the anti-CD2 antibody siplizumab on alloreactive T-cell subsets was examined in allogeneic mixed lymphocyte reactions constructed from human PBMCs. General conclusions and limits of the study: A naive or memory phenotype could not be assigned to roughly 75-97% of proliferating CD4+ or CD8+ clones. Whether proliferating Tregs from siplizumab cultures actually had suppressive function was not functionally confirmed. Because sequences below about 10^-5 frequency were poorly captured, only a minor fraction of alloreactive clones could be mapped to unstimulated subsets. Among mappable alloreactive CD4+ clones, an average Treg-derived fraction of roughly 71% was observed with siplizumab, compared with roughly 25% in control reactions. Unstimulated naive T cells appeared more diverse than memory T cells, and naive cells seemed to contribute substantially to the alloresponse. Siplizumab significantly lowered the cumulative frequency of alloreactive sequences that could be traced to unstimulated CD4+ memory T cells.

In addition, sequencing in three donor pairs included unstimulated CD8+ effector memory subsets alongside CD4+ naive, CD8+ naive, CD8+ TEMRA and CD4+ memory subsets. TCRbeta CDR3 sequencing was performed on sorted unstimulated T cells and on proliferating T cells recovered from mixed lymphocyte reactions. Fresh whole blood from fewer than 11 HLA-typed healthy donors was used to isolate PBMCs. As regards this clone: There is no known antigen for this receptor. No base quality values were provided; no much bigger clone lies one nucleotide off.

V loses 5 bases of germline sequence and J loses 3 bases, and the interval between the two ends is 14 bases. The CDR3 runs 15 residues from the cysteine to the phenylalanine. The read is trimmed to its CDR3 DNA, 45 bases read in frame from base 1. According to the germline V gene (reference sequence), CDR1 reads SEHNR and CDR2 reads FQNEAQ. Library prep was done by the immunoSEQ multiplex PCR assay. Each sample had around 92,000 TCR templates assayed by the deep sequencing platform. Genomic DNA extracted from sorted T cells was used for TCRbeta CDR3 sequencing. On the study's bioinformatics: The R programming language was used for the clonal analysis of the TCRbeta CDR3 data. Comparing unstimulated samples against CFSE-low samples taken after the reaction was how alloreactive CD4+ and CD8+ clones were defined. Regulatory or non-regulatory origin of alloreactive CD4+ clones was assigned by matching sequences to the sorted unstimulated Treg and non-Treg repertoires. This immuneACCESS table, as held by TCRdb, lists in-frame sequences with V and J called but not all clones. Of the missing ones, under half trace to an unresolved V gene in checked studies; the others have no known cause. V, J and clone size were drawn from that table, and D and trimming were deduced from the DNA. Counted in this sample were approximately 65,000 clones; 70% to 80% of them appeared once. Together, the top ten hold over 0.4% of the sample.

The clonotype was recovered from a human donor in good health. The chain uses TRBV7-9 and TRBJ1-5; D gene: possibly TRBD1, on 6 matching bases. Sequencing input: memory CD4+ T cells sorted from blood. The meaning of the sample's cell subset or site label: unstimulated CD4+ memory T cells. The nucleotide sequence reads TGTGCCAGCAGCCTGGGGGGGGGCCCCAATCAGCCCCAGCATTTT. This is translated as CASSLGGGPNQPQHF.